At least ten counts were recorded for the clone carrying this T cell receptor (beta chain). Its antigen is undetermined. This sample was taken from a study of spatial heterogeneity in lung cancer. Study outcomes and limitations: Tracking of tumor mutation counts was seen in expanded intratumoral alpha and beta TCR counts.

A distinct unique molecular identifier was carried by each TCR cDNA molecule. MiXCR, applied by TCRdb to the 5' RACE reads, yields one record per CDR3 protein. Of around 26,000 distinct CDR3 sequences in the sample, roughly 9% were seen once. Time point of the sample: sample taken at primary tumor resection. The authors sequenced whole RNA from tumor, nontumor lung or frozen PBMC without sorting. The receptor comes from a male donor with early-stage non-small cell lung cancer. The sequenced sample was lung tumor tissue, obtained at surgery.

The CDR3 nucleotides read TGTGCCACCAGTGATTTTCTGGGACAGGAGCAGTTCTTC. Its translation: CATSDFLGQEQFF. The chain carries TRBV24-1 and TRBJ2-1; TRBD1 matches 7 bases. CDR1 and CDR2 (germline): KGHDR, SFDVKD. CDR3 size: 13 residues. J lost 10 bases, V lost 1 base, and 3 bases had no gene match.